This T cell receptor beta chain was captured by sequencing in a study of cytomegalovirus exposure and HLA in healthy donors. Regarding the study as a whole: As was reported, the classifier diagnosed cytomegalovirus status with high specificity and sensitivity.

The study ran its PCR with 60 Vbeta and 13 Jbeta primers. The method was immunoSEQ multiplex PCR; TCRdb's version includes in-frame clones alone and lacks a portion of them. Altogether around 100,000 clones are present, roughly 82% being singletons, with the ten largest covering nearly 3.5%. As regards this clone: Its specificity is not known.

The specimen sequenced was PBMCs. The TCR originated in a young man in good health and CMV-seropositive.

The CDR3 sequence is CASSYWGGEQYF. CDR3 sequence (DNA): TGTGCCAGCAGTTACTGGGGGGGCGAGCAGTACTTC. The chain recombines TRBV6-5 with TRBJ2-7, with 7 bases lining up with TRBD2. Germline V gene data show CDR1 as MNHEY and CDR2 as SVGAGI. The CDR3 runs 12 residues. V was clipped by 1 base and J by 6 bases; unmatched bases: 0.